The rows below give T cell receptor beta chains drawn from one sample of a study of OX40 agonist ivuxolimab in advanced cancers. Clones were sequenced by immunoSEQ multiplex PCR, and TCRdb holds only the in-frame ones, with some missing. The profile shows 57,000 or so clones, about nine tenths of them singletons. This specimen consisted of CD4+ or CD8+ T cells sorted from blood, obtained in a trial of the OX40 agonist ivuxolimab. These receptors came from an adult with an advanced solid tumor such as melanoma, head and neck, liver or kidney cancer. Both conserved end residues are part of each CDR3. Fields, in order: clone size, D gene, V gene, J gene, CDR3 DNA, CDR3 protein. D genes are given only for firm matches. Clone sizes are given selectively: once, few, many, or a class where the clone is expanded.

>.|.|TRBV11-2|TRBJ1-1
TGTGCCAGCAGCTTAGGGGGGGACACTGAAGCTTTCTTT
CASSLGGDTEAFF
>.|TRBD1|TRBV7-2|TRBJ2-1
TGTGCCAGCAGCATACTATCCGGGACAGTGAGCTCCTACAATGAGCAGTTCTTC
CASSILSGTVSSYNEQFF
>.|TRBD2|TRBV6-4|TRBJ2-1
TGTGCCAGCAGTGACTCGACTAGCGGGAGCAATGAGCAGTTCTTC
CASSDSTSGSNEQFF
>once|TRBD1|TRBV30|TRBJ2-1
TGTGCCTGGAGTGTTGGCAGGGGGTGGAATGAGCAGTTCTTC
CAWSVGRGWNEQFF
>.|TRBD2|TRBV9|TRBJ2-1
TGTGCCAGCAGCCTTAGCGGGACCTCCTACAATGAGCAGTTCTTC
CASSLSGTSYNEQFF
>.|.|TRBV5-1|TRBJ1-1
TGCGCCAGCAGCTTGGCCGGGGGGCACACTGAAGCTTTCTTT
CASSLAGGHTEAFF
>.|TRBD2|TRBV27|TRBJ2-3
TGTGCCAGCAGCGAGCTCGGACTAGCGGGAGAAGATACGCAGTATTTT
CASSELGLAGEDTQYF
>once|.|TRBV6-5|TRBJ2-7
TGTGCCAGCAGTTACTCGAGGTGGGGTCGGGATGAGCAGTACTTC
CASSYSRWGRDEQYF
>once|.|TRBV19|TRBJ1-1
TGTGCCAGTAGTATAGATCTCAGGGAGAACACTGAAGCTTTCTTT
CASSIDLRENTEAFF
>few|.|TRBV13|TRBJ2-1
TGTGCCAGCAGCTTAGATGGGCGGAGCTCCTACAATGAGCAGTTCTTC
CASSLDGRSSYNEQFF
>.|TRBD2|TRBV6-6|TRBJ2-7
TGTGCCAGCAGGGAAGGACTAGCGGAAACCTACGAGCAGTACTTC
CASREGLAETYEQYF
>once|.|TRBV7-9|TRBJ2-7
TGTGCCAGCAGCTTCAGTCAATACGAGCAGTACTTC
CASSFSQYEQYF
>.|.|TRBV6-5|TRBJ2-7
TGTGCCAGCACGAGGGCTGACTCCTACGAGCAGTACTTC
CASTRADSYEQYF
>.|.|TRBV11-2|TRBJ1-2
TGTGCCAGCAGCTTAATTCGACGGACCTATGGCTACACCTTC
CASSLIRRTYGYTF
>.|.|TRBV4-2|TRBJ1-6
TGTGCCAGCAGCCAAGATTTGGCAGTCACTTCACCCCTCCACTTT
CASSQDLAVTSPLHF
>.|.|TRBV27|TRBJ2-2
TGTGCCAGCAGTTCGTACCGAGAAGCCGTGACCGGGGAGCTGTTTTTT
CASSSYREAVTGELFF
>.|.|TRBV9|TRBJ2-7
TGTGCCAGCAGCGACGGTATCTCCTACGAGCAGTACTTC
CASSDGISYEQYF
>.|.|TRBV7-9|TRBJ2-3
TGTGCCAGCAGCCTAGGGGAGTTGGACTCACACACAGATACGCAGTATTTT
CASSLGELDSHTDTQYF
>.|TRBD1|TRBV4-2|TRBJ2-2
TGTGCCAGCAGCCAGGGGACAGGGACCGGGGAACTGTTTTTT
CASSQGTGTGELFF
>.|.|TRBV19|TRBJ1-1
TGTGCCAGTAGTATGGCGCGGAACACTGAAGCTTTCTTT
CASSMARNTEAFF
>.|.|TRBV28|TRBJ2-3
TGTGCCAGCAGTGAACCCGGGGATGATACGCAGTATTTT
CASSEPGDDTQYF
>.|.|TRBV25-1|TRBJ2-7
TGTGCCAGCAGTGAATCCGGACAACTCGAGCAGTACTTC
CASSESGQLEQYF
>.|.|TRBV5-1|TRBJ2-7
TGCGCCAGCAGCAACCACCTAAAATCCTACGAGCAGTACTTC
CASSNHLKSYEQYF
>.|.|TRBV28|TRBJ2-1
TGTGCCAGCAGACCGGGGGAGAGGTCCGGTGAGCAGTTCTTC
CASRPGERSGEQFF
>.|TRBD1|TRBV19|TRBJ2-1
TGTGCCAGTAGCTACCGGGACAGATACAATGAGCAGTTCTTC
CASSYRDRYNEQFF
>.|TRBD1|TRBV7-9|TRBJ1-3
TGTGCCAGCAGCTCCGGGACAGGGGGTTTTGGAAACACCATATATTTT
CASSSGTGGFGNTIYF
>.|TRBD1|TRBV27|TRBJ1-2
TGTGCCAGCAGCCGACAGGGGGAAGGCTATGGCTACACCTTC
CASSRQGEGYGYTF
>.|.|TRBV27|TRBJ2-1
TGTGCCACTCAGGGACTCTCCTACAATGAGCAGTTCTTC
CATQGLSYNEQFF
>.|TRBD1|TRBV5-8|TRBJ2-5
TGTGCCAGCAGCTTCGGGACAGGACAAGAGACCCAGTACTTC
CASSFGTGQETQYF
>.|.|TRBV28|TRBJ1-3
TGTGCCAGCAGCCCCAGGGCTTTACCCTCTGGAAACACCGTATATTTT
CASSPRALPSGNTVYF
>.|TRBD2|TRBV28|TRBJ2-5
TGTGCCAGCAGAAAGACGGGAGGGAGTGAGGAGACCCAGTACTTC
CASRKTGGSEETQYF
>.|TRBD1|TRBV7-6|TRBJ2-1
TGTGCCAGCAGTTCCTCCCCCGGGACAGGGGGTAATGAGCAGTTCTTC
CASSSSPGTGGNEQFF
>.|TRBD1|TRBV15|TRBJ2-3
TGTGCCACCAGCAGAGTCCCTGACAGGGGAGGCACAGATACGCAGTATTTT
CATSRVPDRGGTDTQYF
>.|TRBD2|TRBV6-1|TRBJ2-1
TGTGCCAGCAGTGTACGACTAGCGGTTAACAATGAGCAGTTCTTC
CASSVRLAVNNEQFF
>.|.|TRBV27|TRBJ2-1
TGTGCCAGCAGTTTAAGGGTGGGAATCCCGGAGTTCTTC
CASSLRVGIPEFF
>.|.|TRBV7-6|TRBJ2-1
TGTGCCAGCAGCTTAGAAGGGGCGCAGCAGTTCTTC
CASSLEGAQQFF
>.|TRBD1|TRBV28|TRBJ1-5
TGTGCCAGCAATCGACCGGGACAGGGGATCGATCAGCCCCAGCATTTT
CASNRPGQGIDQPQHF
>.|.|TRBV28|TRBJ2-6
TGTGCCAGCAGTTTTTTTTTCGGGACAACTCTGTCTGGGGCCAACGTCCTGACTTTC
CASSFFFGTTLSGANVLTF
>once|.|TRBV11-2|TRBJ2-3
TGTGCCAGCAGCTTAGTCCAGGCTCAAAGGGATACGCAGTATTTT
CASSLVQAQRDTQYF
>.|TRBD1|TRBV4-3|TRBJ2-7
TGCGCCAGCAGCCAATTCGGACAGGCGGACTACGAGCAGTACTTC
CASSQFGQADYEQYF
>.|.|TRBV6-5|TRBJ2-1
TGTGCCAGCAGTTACTCGGATGTGGATGAGCAGTTCTTC
CASSYSDVDEQFF
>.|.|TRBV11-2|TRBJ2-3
TGTGCCAGCAGCTCGCACCCAAAAACGGTGGATACGCAGTATTTT
CASSSHPKTVDTQYF
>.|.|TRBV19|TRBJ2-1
TGTGCCAGTAGTACCGCCCCCTCCTACAATGAGCAGTTCTTC
CASSTAPSYNEQFF
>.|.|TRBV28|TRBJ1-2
TGTGCCAGCAGTTTTCGGGGGGGGCAACTTGGCTACACCTTC
CASSFRGGQLGYTF
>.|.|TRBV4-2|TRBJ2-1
TGTGCCAGCAGCCAACTAGCCTCCTACAATGAGCAGTTCTTC
CASSQLASYNEQFF
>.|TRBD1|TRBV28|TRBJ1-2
TGTGCCAGCAGTGTGGACAGGGCCATGGTGCGCTACACCTTC
CASSVDRAMVRYTF
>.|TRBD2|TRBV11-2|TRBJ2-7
TGTGCCAGCAGCTTAATTCGGCTAGCGGCCCCCTACGAGCAGTACTTC
CASSLIRLAAPYEQYF
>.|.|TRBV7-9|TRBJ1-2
TGTGCCAGCAGCTGGGGCGGCTACACCTTC
CASSWGGYTF
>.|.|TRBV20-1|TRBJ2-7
TGCAGTGGCCAGACCTCCTACGAGCAGTACTTC
CSGQTSYEQYF
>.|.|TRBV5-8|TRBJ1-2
TGTGCCAGCAGCTCCGGACCGACTAGATATGGCTACACCTTC
CASSSGPTRYGYTF
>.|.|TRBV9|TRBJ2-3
TGTGCCAGCAGCGTAGAGGGAGGCACAGATACGCAGTATTTT
CASSVEGGTDTQYF
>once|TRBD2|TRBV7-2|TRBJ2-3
TGTGCCAGCAGCTTTTCTAGCGGGACCCACACAGATACGCAGTATTTT
CASSFSSGTHTDTQYF
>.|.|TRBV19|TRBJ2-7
TGTGCCAGTAGTGGTCGGGAGACAGGTATCTACGAGCAGTACTTC
CASSGRETGIYEQYF
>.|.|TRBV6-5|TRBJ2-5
TGTGCCAGCAGTTACCCAGCAGCTGGCCCTCAAGAGACCCAGTACTTC
CASSYPAAGPQETQYF
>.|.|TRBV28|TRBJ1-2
TGTGCCAGCAGTTTAGAGGGGGGGAAAGGCTACACCTTC
CASSLEGGKGYTF
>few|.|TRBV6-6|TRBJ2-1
TGTGCCAGCAGTCTAGCCGGACAGTCCCTCAATGAGCAGTTCTTC
CASSLAGQSLNEQFF
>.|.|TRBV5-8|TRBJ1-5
TGTGCCAGCAGCTTGGTTTTCCCGAATCAGCCCCAGCATTTT
CASSLVFPNQPQHF
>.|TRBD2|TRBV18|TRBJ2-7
TGTGCCAGCTCACCGGGGACTAGCGGGTACGAGCAGTACTTC
CASSPGTSGYEQYF
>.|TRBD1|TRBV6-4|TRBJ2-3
TGTGCCAGCAGTCCAGGGACAGGGGGCGTAGATACGCAGTATTTT
CASSPGTGGVDTQYF